This is a list of T cell receptor beta chains from one sample in a study of cytomegalovirus exposure and HLA in healthy donors. The assay was immunoSEQ multiplex PCR, and TCRdb's table has in-frame clones only and misses some. The sample shows 99,000 or so clones, 9.5% to 15% of them seen only once. Sequenced: PBMCs. The receptors were sampled from a man in his forties in good health and CMV-seropositive. CDR3s include the opening cysteine and the closing phenylalanine or tryptophan. D genes are given only for firm matches. Not all rows give a size; the values are once, few, many and, for expanded clones, a class.

d_call: TRBD2; clone_size: NA; j_call: TRBJ2-7; v_call: TRBV6-5; cdr3_aa: CASSYSLAGGPYEQYF; cdr3_nt: TGTGCCAGCAGTTACTCGCTAGCGGGAGGCCCCTACGAGCAGTACTTC
d_call: NA; clone_size: few; j_call: TRBJ1-1; v_call: TRBV5-1; cdr3_aa: CASRADMNTEAFF; cdr3_nt: TGCGCCAGCAGGGCAGATATGAACACTGAAGCTTTCTTT
d_call: TRBD1; clone_size: few; j_call: TRBJ1-5; v_call: TRBV7-9; cdr3_aa: CASSLTGENQPQHF; cdr3_nt: TGTGCCAGCAGCCTAACAGGGGAGAACCAGCCCCAGCATTTT
d_call: NA; clone_size: NA; j_call: TRBJ1-4; v_call: TRBV4-3; cdr3_aa: CASSQERRAKLFF; cdr3_nt: TGCGCCAGCAGCCAAGAAAGGCGGGCTAAACTGTTTTTT
d_call: NA; clone_size: NA; j_call: TRBJ1-1; v_call: TRBV2; cdr3_aa: CASRGGVRDGTEAFF; cdr3_nt: TGTGCCAGCAGGGGGGGGGTGAGAGATGGGACTGAAGCTTTCTTT
d_call: TRBD2; clone_size: NA; j_call: TRBJ2-7; v_call: TRBV6-1; cdr3_aa: CASSAGLAREQYF; cdr3_nt: TGTGCCAGCAGTGCCGGACTAGCGCGGGAGCAGTACTTC
d_call: NA; clone_size: NA; j_call: TRBJ2-1; v_call: TRBV5-1; cdr3_aa: CASSTGVSYNEQFF; cdr3_nt: TGCGCCAGCAGCACGGGAGTGTCCTACAATGAGCAGTTCTTC
d_call: NA; clone_size: few; j_call: TRBJ2-5; v_call: TRBV28; cdr3_aa: CASSASWSVGQETQYF; cdr3_nt: TGTGCCAGCAGTGCCTCTTGGAGCGTTGGCCAAGAGACCCAGTACTTC
d_call: TRBD2; clone_size: few; j_call: TRBJ2-1; v_call: TRBV27; cdr3_aa: CASSLYGLGNEQFF; cdr3_nt: TGTGCCAGCAGTTTATACGGACTAGGCAATGAGCAGTTCTTC
d_call: TRBD1; clone_size: few; j_call: TRBJ2-3; v_call: TRBV19; cdr3_aa: CASSTRQGDTDKQYF; cdr3_nt: TGTGCCAGTAGTACACGACAGGGGGACACAGATAAGCAGTATTTT
d_call: NA; clone_size: NA; j_call: TRBJ1-4; v_call: TRBV29-1; cdr3_aa: CSARTVEKLFF; cdr3_nt: TGCAGCGCCAGGACAGTTGAAAAACTGTTTTTT
d_call: TRBD1; clone_size: NA; j_call: TRBJ2-7; v_call: TRBV11-2; cdr3_aa: CASSLELGTASEQYF; cdr3_nt: TGTGCCAGCAGCTTAGAGTTGGGGACAGCCTCCGAGCAGTACTTC
d_call: TRBD1; clone_size: NA; j_call: TRBJ1-4; v_call: TRBV18; cdr3_aa: CASSQVRTGINEKLFF; cdr3_nt: TGTGCCAGCTCACAAGTCCGGACAGGGATTAATGAAAAACTGTTTTTT
d_call: TRBD1; clone_size: NA; j_call: TRBJ2-7; v_call: TRBV7-9; cdr3_aa: CASSPRGTGGYEQYF; cdr3_nt: TGTGCCAGCAGCCCAAGGGGGACAGGGGGCTACGAGCAGTACTTC
d_call: TRBD2; clone_size: few; j_call: TRBJ2-1; v_call: TRBV6-6; cdr3_aa: CASGPSGRPSYNEQFF; cdr3_nt: TGTGCCAGCGGGCCTAGCGGGAGGCCCTCATACAATGAGCAGTTCTTC